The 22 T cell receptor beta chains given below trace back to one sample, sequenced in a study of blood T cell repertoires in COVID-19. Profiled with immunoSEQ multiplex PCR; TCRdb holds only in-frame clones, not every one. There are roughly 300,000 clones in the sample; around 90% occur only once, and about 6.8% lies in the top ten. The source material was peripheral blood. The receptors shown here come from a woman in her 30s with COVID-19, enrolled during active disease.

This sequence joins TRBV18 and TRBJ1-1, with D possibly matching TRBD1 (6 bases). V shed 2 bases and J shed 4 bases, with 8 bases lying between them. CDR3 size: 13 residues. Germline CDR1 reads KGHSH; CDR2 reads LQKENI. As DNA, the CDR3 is TGTGCCAGCTCACCAGACAGGAGCACTGAAGCTTTCTTT. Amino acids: CASSPDRSTEAFF.

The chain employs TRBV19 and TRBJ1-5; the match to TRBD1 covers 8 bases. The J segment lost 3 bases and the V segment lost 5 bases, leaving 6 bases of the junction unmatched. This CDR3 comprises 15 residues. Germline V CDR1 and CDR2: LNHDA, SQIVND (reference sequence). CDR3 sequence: CASSPDREVNQPQHF. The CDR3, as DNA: TGTGCCAGTAGTCCGGACAGGGAGGTCAATCAGCCCCAGCATTTT.

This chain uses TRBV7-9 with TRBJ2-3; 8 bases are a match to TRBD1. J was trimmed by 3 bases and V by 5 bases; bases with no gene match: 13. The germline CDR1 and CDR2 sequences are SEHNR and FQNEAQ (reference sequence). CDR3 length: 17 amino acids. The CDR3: CASSISGQAILTDTQYF. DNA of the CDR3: TGTGCCAGCAGCATATCGGGACAGGCGATTCTAACAGATACGCAGTATTTT.

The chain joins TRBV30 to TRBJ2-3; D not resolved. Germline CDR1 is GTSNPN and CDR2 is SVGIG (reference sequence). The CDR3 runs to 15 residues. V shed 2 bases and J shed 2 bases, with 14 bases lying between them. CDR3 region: CAWSTWALTTDTQYF. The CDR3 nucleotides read TGTGCCTGGAGTACCTGGGCCCTGACCACAGATACGCAGTATTTT.

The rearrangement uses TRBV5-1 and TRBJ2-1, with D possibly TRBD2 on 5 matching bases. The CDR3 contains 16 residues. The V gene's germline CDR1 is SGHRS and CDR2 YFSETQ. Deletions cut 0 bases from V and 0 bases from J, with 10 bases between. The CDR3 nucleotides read TGCGCCAGCAGCTTGGCCGGGATGAGCTCCTACAATGAGCAGTTCTTC. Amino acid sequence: CASSLAGMSSYNEQFF.

DNA of the CDR3: TGTGCCAGCAGCTTCGGACAGGACACCTACGAGCAGTACTTC. Translation: CASSFGQDTYEQYF. The gene calls are TRBV7-2 and TRBJ2-7; TRBD1 aligns across 7 bases. Trimming at V came to 3 bases and at J to 2 bases, leaving 4 bases not matched to a gene. The CDR3 spans 14 residues. Germline V gene sequence: CDR1 SGHTA, CDR2 FQGNSA.

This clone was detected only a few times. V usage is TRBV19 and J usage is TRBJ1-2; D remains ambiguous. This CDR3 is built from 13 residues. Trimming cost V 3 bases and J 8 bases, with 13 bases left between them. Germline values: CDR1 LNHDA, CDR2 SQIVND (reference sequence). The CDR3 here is CASSMRESGGYTF. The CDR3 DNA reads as TGTGCCAGTAGTATGAGGGAATCGGGCGGCTACACCTTC.

DNA for the CDR3: TGCGCCAGCAGCCGAGGGGGTGATAACGAGCAGTACTTC. Its translation: CASSRGGDNEQYF. The genes are TRBV10-1 and TRBJ2-7; D might be TRBD1 (6 bases). The CDR3 loop spans 13 amino acids. V shed 6 bases and J shed 5 bases, with 14 bases lying between them. Germline CDR1 is WNHNN and CDR2 is SYGVQD (reference sequence).

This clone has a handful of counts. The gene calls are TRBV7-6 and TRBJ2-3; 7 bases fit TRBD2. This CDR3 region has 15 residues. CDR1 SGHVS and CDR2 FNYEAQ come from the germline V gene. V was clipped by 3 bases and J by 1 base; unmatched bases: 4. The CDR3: CASSLGGHRTDTQYF. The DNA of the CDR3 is TGTGCCAGCAGCTTGGGAGGGCATCGCACAGATACGCAGTATTTT.

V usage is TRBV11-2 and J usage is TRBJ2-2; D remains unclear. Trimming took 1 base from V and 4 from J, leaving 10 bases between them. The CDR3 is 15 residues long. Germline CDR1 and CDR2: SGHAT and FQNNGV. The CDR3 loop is CASSLGGVGTGELFF. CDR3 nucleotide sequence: TGTGCCAGCAGCTTAGGAGGTGTGGGCACCGGGGAGCTGTTTTTT.

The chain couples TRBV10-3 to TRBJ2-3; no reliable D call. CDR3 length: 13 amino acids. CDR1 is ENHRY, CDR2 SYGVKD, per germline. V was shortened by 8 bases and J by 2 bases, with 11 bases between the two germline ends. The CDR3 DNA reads TGTGCCATCCAACAGCTATCCACAGATACGCAGTATTTT. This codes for CAIQQLSTDTQYF.

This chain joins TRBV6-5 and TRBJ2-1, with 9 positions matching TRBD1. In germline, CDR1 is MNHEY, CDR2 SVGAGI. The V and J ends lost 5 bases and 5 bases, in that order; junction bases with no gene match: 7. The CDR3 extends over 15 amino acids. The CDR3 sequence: CASSLQGAPNNEQFF. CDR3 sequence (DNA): TGTGCCAGCAGTCTACAGGGGGCGCCCAACAATGAGCAGTTCTTC.

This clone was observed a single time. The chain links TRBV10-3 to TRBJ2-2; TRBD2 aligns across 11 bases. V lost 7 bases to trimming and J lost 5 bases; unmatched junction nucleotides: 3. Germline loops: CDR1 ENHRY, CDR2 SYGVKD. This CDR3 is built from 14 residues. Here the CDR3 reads CAIKSSGGTGELFF. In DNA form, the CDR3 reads TGTGCCATCAAATCTAGCGGGGGGACCGGGGAGCTGTTTTTT.

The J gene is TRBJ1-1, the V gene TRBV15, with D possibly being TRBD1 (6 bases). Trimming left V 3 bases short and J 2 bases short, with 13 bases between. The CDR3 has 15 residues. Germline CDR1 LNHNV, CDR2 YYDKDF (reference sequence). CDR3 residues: CATSRVTGANTEAFF. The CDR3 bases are TGTGCCACCAGCAGGGTGACAGGAGCTAACACTGAAGCTTTCTTT.

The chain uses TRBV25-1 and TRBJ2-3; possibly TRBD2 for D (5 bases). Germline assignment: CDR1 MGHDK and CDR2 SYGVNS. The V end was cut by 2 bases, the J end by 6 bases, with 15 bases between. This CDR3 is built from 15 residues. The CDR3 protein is CASSETSGRYDTQYF. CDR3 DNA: TGTGCCAGCAGTGAAACTAGTGGGAGATATGATACGCAGTATTTT.

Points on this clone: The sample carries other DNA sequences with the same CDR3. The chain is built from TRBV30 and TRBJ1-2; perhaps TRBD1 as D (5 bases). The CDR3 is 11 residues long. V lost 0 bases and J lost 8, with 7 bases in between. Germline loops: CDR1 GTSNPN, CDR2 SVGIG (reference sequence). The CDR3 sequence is CAWSVGAGYTF. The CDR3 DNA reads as TGTGCCTGGAGTGTTGGGGCAGGCTACACCTTC. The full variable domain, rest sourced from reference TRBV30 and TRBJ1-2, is SQTIHQWPATLVQPVGSPLSLECTVEGTSNPNLYWYRQAAGRGLQLLFYSVGIGQISSEVPQNLSASRPQDRQFILSSKKLLLSDSGFYLCAWSVGAGYTFGSGTRLTVV.

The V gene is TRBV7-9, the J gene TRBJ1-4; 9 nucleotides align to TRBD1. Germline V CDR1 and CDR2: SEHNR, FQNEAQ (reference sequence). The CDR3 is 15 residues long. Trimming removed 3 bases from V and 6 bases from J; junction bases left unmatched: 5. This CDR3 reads CASSFAGTGHEKLFF. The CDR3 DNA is TGTGCCAGCAGCTTCGCCGGGACAGGGCATGAAAAACTGTTTTTT.

The DNA for the CDR3 is TGTGCCACCGCAGCAGGGGCTGGCACAGATACGCAGTATTTT. Its translation: CATAAGAGTDTQYF. The genes are TRBV24-1 and TRBJ2-3; a possible D gene is TRBD1 (6 bases). The CDR3 extends over 14 amino acids. V lost 9 bases, J lost 1 base, and 13 bases lay in between. The V gene's germline CDR1 is KGHDR and CDR2 SFDVKD.

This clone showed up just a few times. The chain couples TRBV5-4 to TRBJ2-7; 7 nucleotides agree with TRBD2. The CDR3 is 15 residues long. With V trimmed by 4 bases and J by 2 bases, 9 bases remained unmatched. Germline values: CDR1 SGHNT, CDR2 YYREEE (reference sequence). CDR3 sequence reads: CASSPGLQLPYEQYF. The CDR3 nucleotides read TGTGCCAGCAGCCCGGGACTACAGCTACCCTACGAGCAGTACTTC.

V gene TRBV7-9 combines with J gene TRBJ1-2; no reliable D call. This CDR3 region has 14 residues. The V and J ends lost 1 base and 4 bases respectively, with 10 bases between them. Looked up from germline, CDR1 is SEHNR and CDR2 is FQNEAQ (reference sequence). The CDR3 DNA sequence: TGTGCCAGCAGCTTAGTGGCGGATCTCTATGGCTACACCTTC. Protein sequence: CASSLVADLYGYTF.

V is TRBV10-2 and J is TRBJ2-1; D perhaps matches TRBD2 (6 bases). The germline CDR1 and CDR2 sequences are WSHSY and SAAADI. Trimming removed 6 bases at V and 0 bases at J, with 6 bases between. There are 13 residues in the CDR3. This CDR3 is CASRAGSYNEQFF. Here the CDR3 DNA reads TGCGCCAGCAGAGCGGGCTCCTACAATGAGCAGTTCTTC.

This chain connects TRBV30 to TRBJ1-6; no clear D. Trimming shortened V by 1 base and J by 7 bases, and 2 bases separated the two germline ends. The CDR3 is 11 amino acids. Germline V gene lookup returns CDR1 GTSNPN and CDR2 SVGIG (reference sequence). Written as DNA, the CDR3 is TGTGCCTGGAGTGCAAATTCACCCCTCCACTTT. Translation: CAWSANSPLHF. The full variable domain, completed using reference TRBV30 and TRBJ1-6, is SQTIHQWPATLVQPVGSPLSLECTVEGTSNPNLYWYRQAAGRGLQLLFYSVGIGQISSEVPQNLSASRPQDRQFILSSKKLLLSDSGFYLCAWSANSPLHFGNGTRLTVT.